The 32 T cell receptor beta chains reported below all come from one sample, sequenced in a study of CD8 T cells in Susac syndrome. RNA in amounts of 0.5 to 1 ug was reverse transcribed with random hexamers. TCRdb passed the immunoSEQ multiplex PCR reads through MiXCR, listing each CDR3 protein once. The table includes over 100,000 distinct CDR3 sequences, over 90% detected once. Sequencing used CD4+ T cells from PBMCs. These receptors all stem from a human donor in good health.

The rearrangement joins TRBV7-9 to TRBJ1-2; D is perhaps TRBD1 (5 bases). Germline lookup yields CDR1 SEHNR and CDR2 FQNEAQ (reference sequence). The V end was cut by 3 bases, the J end by 4 bases, with 12 bases between. There are 14 residues in the CDR3. The CDR3 is CASSFQGVGYGYTF. The CDR3, as DNA: TGTGCCAGCAGCTTTCAAGGGGTGGGCTATGGCTACACCTTC. Supplemented by reference TRBV7-9 and TRBJ1-2, the full variable domain reads DTGVSQNPRHKITKRGQNVTFRCDPISEHNRLYWYRQTLGQGPEFLTYFQNEAQLEKSRLLSDRFSAERPKGSFSTLEIQRTEQGDSAMYLCASSFQGVGYGYTFGSGTRLTVV.

The chain links TRBV20-1 to TRBJ2-3, with 7 bases identical to TRBD2. The CDR3 spans 13 residues. The V segment lost 8 bases and the J segment 2 bases; nucleotides outside the gene matches: 7. Germline CDR1 is DFQATT and CDR2 is SNEGSKA (reference sequence). DNA of the CDR3: TGCAGTAGACTAGCAGGAAACACAGATACGCAGTATTTT. This sequence encodes CSRLAGNTDTQYF.

The DNA of the CDR3 is TGCAGCGTCTACAGCACAGATACGCAGTATTTT. Translated, it gives CSVYSTDTQYF. The chain is built from TRBV29-1 and TRBJ2-3; D not resolved. Trimming cost V 6 bases and J 0 bases, with 4 bases left between them. This CDR3 is built from 11 residues. CDR1 is SQVTM and CDR2 is ANQGSEA in the germline V gene.

The genes are TRBV18 and TRBJ2-2, with D perhaps TRBD2 (6 bases). Trimming removed 6 bases at V and 4 bases at J, with 18 bases between. Germline V gives CDR1 KGHSH, CDR2 LQKENI. This CDR3 is 16 amino acids long. The CDR3 here is CASSPFAGTPTGELFF. CDR3 DNA: TGTGCCAGCTCTCCTTTCGCGGGGACGCCCACCGGGGAGCTGTTTTTT.

The rearrangement joins TRBV29-1 to TRBJ1-2; weak D call: TRBD1 (6 bases). V shed 8 bases and J shed 4 bases, with 17 bases lying between them. CDR1 is SQVTM, CDR2 ANQGSEA, per germline. The CDR3 contains 13 residues. The CDR3 region has the DNA TGCAGCACATCAAGGGGGGCCTCCTATGGCTACACCTTC. Translation gives CSTSRGASYGYTF.

The chain links TRBV9 to TRBJ2-2; TRBD2 matches at 12 bases. Per the germline V gene, CDR1 is SGDLS and CDR2 is YYNGEE. The V gene end was trimmed by 7 bases and the J gene end by 4 bases; junction bases not matched to a gene: 5. CDR3 length equals 15 residues. The CDR3 nucleotides are TGTGCCAGCTCTGGACTAGCGGGGCCCACCGGGGAGCTGTTTTTT. It translates to CASSGLAGPTGELFF.

The chain is built from TRBV19 and TRBJ1-4; D may be TRBD1 (5 bases). This CDR3 region has 15 residues. V lost 8 bases and J 8 bases, leaving 21 bases between the germline ends. The germline gives CDR1 LNHDA, CDR2 SQIVND (reference sequence). CDR3 bases: TGTGCCAGTTCGTTCCTGCCGAGAACAGGAGAAAAACTGTTTTTT. It translates to CASSFLPRTGEKLFF. Full variable domain (remainder filled in from reference TRBV19 and TRBJ1-4): DGGITQSPKYLFRKEGQNVTLSCEQNLNHDAMYWYRQDPGQGLRLIYYSQIVNDFQKGDIAEGYSVSREKKESFPLTVTSAQKNPTAFYLCASSFLPRTGEKLFFGSGTQLSVL.

The J gene is TRBJ2-5, the V gene TRBV18; TRBD2 aligns across 12 bases. The germline V gene encodes CDR1 KGHSH and CDR2 LQKENI. This CDR3 has 15 amino acids. After removal of 6 bases from V and 5 bases from J, the junction contained 7 bases not matched to a gene. The CDR3 DNA reads TGTGCCAGCTCGACTAGCGGGAGTTCGGCGGAGACCCAGTACTTC. It is translated as CASSTSGSSAETQYF.

This chain connects TRBV3-1 to TRBJ1-2; no reliable D call. Germline V gives CDR1 LGHDT, CDR2 YNNKEL (reference sequence). CDR3 length: 15 amino acids. Trimming cost V 4 bases and J 4 bases, with 16 bases left between them. DNA for the CDR3: TGTGCCAGCAGCCTAAGTCGGGTGGATCGCTATGGCTACACCTTC. Translating gives CASSLSRVDRYGYTF.

V is TRBV27 and J is TRBJ2-5; TRBD2 matches at 11 bases. The CDR3 is made up of 16 amino acids. The V segment lost 5 bases and the J segment 5 bases; nucleotides outside the gene matches: 10. Germline V lookup: CDR1 MNHEY, CDR2 SMNVEV (reference sequence). CDR3 bases: TGTGCCAGCAGTCCCCTCGTCCTAGCGGGAGGTGAGACCCAGTACTTC. Protein sequence: CASSPLVLAGGETQYF.

This clonotype appeared a single time. The chain employs TRBV4-3 and TRBJ1-2, with D unclear. CDR3 size: 15 residues. Germline CDR1 and CDR2: LGHNA and YSLEER. The ends were cut back, 0 bases at V and 7 bases at J, with 15 bases in the middle. CDR3 nucleotides: TGCGCCAGCAGCCAAGAACCTCGGACTAGCGGTGGCTACACCTTC. The encoded protein is CASSQEPRTSGGYTF.

This chain connects TRBV5-5 to TRBJ1-5; 9 bases map to TRBD1. Trimming cost V 4 bases and J 7 bases; bases outside gene matches: 12. The CDR3 has 16 residues. CDR1 is SGHKS and CDR2 is YYEKEE in the germline V gene (reference sequence). In DNA form, the CDR3 reads TGTGCCAGCAGCCGGGACAGGGTAGGGGTCGGGCAGCCCCAGCATTTT. Translating gives CASSRDRVGVGQPQHF.

The rearrangement uses TRBV24-1 and TRBJ2-5, with a weak D call TRBD1 (6 bases). Germline V gene data show CDR1 as KGHDR and CDR2 as SFDVKD. The CDR3 has 14 residues. V was clipped by 3 bases and J by 0 bases, with 7 bases between them. The chain's CDR3 is CATSDGTHQETQYF. DNA of the CDR3: TGTGCCACCAGTGATGGGACACACCAAGAGACCCAGTACTTC.

The chain carries TRBV10-3 and TRBJ2-5, with D possibly TRBD2 on 5 matching bases. Germline V gene sequence: CDR1 ENHRY, CDR2 SYGVKD. Deletions cut 4 bases from V and 5 bases from J, with 17 bases between. The CDR3 is 15 residues long. In nucleotides, the CDR3 is TGTGCCATCAGTGGAGGGTTGGCGCGAGGGGAGACCCAGTACTTC. This translates into CAISGGLARGETQYF.

This chain joins TRBV29-1 and TRBJ2-3; TRBD1 is a possible D gene (5 bases). The V gene's germline CDR1 is SQVTM and CDR2 ANQGSEA. CDR3 length equals 15 residues. V shed 3 bases and J shed 0 bases, with 13 bases lying between them. In DNA, the CDR3 is TGCAGCGTTGATGGCAGGGCACATAGCACAGATACGCAGTATTTT. This sequence encodes CSVDGRAHSTDTQYF.

This chain uses TRBV5-1 with TRBJ2-3; either TRBD1 or TRBD2 may supply D (5 bases each). The V gene's germline CDR1 is SGHRS and CDR2 YFSETQ. This CDR3 has 15 residues. Trimming pared 10 bases from V and 1 base from J, leaving 19 bases between. The CDR3 here is CACCRGALGTDTQYF. CDR3 sequence (DNA): TGCGCCTGTTGTAGAGGGGCGTTAGGCACAGATACGCAGTATTTT.

The rearrangement links TRBV7-2 to TRBJ2-7; 7 positions agree with TRBD2. This CDR3 spans 15 amino acids. The germline CDR1 and CDR2 sequences are SGHTA and FQGNSA. V dropped 4 bases and J dropped 0; count of bases not matched to a gene: 6. CDR3: CASSSAGTNSYEQYF. The CDR3 DNA follows: TGTGCCAGCAGCTCGGCCGGGACTAACTCCTACGAGCAGTACTTC.

The rearrangement links TRBV7-9 to TRBJ1-5; weak D call: TRBD1 (5 bases). Deletions cut 7 bases from V and 9 bases from J, with 19 bases between. CDR3 size: 14 residues. Germline loops: CDR1 SEHNR, CDR2 FQNEAQ (reference sequence). The CDR3 sequence is CASTEEGNQWPQHF. The DNA for the CDR3 is TGTGCCAGCACCGAGGAGGGGAATCAGTGGCCCCAGCATTTT.

The chain uses TRBV27 and TRBJ2-2; no definite D call. CDR1 is MNHEY, CDR2 SMNVEV, per germline (reference sequence). The V end lost 5 bases, the J end lost 4 bases, and 14 bases lay between the germline ends. The CDR3 extends over 15 amino acids. The CDR3 spells CASSPDWQSTGELFF. Written as DNA, the CDR3 is TGTGCCAGCAGTCCCGACTGGCAAAGCACCGGGGAGCTGTTTTTT.

The rearrangement links TRBV5-5 to TRBJ2-5; no reliable D call. The CDR3 extends over 16 amino acids. Trimming shortened V by 6 bases and J by 2 bases, and 20 bases separated the two germline ends. Germline-derived CDR1 and CDR2 are SGHKS and YYEKEE (reference sequence). CDR3 nucleotides: TGTGCCAGCACCCCTTCCCCAGGCTTCCCACAAGAGACCCAGTACTTC. The encoded protein is CASTPSPGFPQETQYF.

The chain carries TRBV5-1 and TRBJ2-5; 10 positions match TRBD1. Germline CDR1 is SGHRS and CDR2 is YFSETQ. The ends lost 0 bases at V and 4 bases at J; junction bases unmatched: 3. This CDR3 contains 15 residues. CDR3 nucleotides: TGCGCCAGCAGCTTGGGACAGGGGGCGGCAGAGACCCAGTACTTC. Protein: CASSLGQGAAETQYF.

The chain links TRBV5-6 to TRBJ1-2; 7 nucleotides line up with TRBD1. The CDR3 consists of 13 residues. The trim removed 4 bases at V and 4 bases at J, leaving 4 bases unmatched. CDR1 and CDR2 (germline): SGHDT, YYEEEE. The DNA of the CDR3 is TGTGCCAGCAGCCGGGACAGAATCTATGGCTACACCTTC. Translating gives CASSRDRIYGYTF.

The rearrangement uses TRBV29-1 and TRBJ1-2, with D perhaps matching TRBD1 (5 bases). This CDR3 region has 11 residues. Deletions cut 5 bases from V and 4 bases from J, with 8 bases between. The V gene's germline CDR1 is SQVTM and CDR2 ANQGSEA. The CDR3 region has the DNA TGCAGCGTTAGGGACGGCTATGGCTACACCTTC. Its translation is CSVRDGYGYTF.

The genes are TRBV5-1 and TRBJ2-3; TRBD1 is a possible D gene (6 bases). The germline V gene has CDR1 SGHRS and CDR2 YFSETQ. V lost 7 bases and J lost 4, with 13 bases in between. The CDR3 spans 13 residues. The CDR3 coding sequence is TGCGCCAGCGCCCGGGACACTCCAGATACGCAGTATTTT. Encoded protein: CASARDTPDTQYF.

This chain uses TRBV7-9 with TRBJ2-1; D gene uncertain. The V and J ends lost 1 base and 7 bases respectively, with 14 bases between them. Per germline, CDR1 SEHNR and CDR2 FQNEAQ (reference sequence). This CDR3 has 15 amino acids. This CDR3 reads CASSLGGSPANEQFF. As DNA, the CDR3 is TGTGCCAGCAGCTTAGGTGGCAGTCCGGCGAATGAGCAGTTCTTC.

This clonotype was counted a single time. The J gene is TRBJ1-4, the V gene TRBV20-1; no reliable D call. The CDR3 sequence is 13 residues long. The ends were cut back, 2 bases at V and 4 bases at J, with 8 bases in the middle. Germline values: CDR1 DFQATT, CDR2 SNEGSKA (reference sequence). CDR3 sequence reads: CSARPGINEKLFF. The CDR3, as DNA: TGCAGTGCTAGACCCGGGATTAATGAAAAACTGTTTTTT.

The chain combines TRBV29-1 with TRBJ1-1, with D possibly matching TRBD1 (5 bases). The ends were cut back, 7 bases at V and 4 bases at J, with 16 bases in the middle. The CDR3 covers 13 residues. Germline V gives CDR1 SQVTM, CDR2 ANQGSEA. The DNA of the CDR3 is TGCAGCGCCCCCCCCCAGGGAACCACTGAAGCTTTCTTT. The encoded protein is CSAPPQGTTEAFF.

CDR3 residues: CASSEPIADTQYF. The CDR3 coding sequence is TGTGCCAGCAGCGAACCAATTGCGGATACGCAGTATTTT. The chain couples TRBV7-2 to TRBJ2-3; no clear D gene. In germline, CDR1 is SGHTA, CDR2 FQGNSA. Trimming took 5 bases from V and 6 from J, leaving 12 bases between them. CDR3 length: 13 residues. The full variable domain, with the rest looked up from reference TRBV7-2 and TRBJ2-3, is GAGVSQSPSNKVTEKGKDVELRCDPISGHTALYWYRQSLGQGLEFLIYFQGNSAPDKSGLPSDRFSAERTGGSVSTLTIQRTQQEDSAVYLCASSEPIADTQYFGPGTRLTVL.

V gene TRBV7-9 combines with J gene TRBJ2-6; tentative D call: TRBD1 (6 bases). Germline V gene sequence: CDR1 SEHNR, CDR2 FQNEAQ (reference sequence). V lost 3 bases and J 0 bases, leaving 12 bases between the germline ends. The length of the CDR3 is 17 residues. The CDR3 nucleotides read TGTGCCAGCAGCTTCTACGACAGGAGCTCTGGGGCCAACGTCCTGACTTTC. It codes for CASSFYDRSSGANVLTF.

This chain connects TRBV9 to TRBJ2-3; 10 bases are a match to TRBD2. Germline V gives CDR1 SGDLS, CDR2 YYNGEE. Losses at the gene ends were 0 bases for V and 6 bases for J; bases not matched to a gene: 4. The CDR3 sequence is 15 residues long. CDR3: CASSVGSSGGDTQYF. DNA for the CDR3: TGTGCCAGCAGCGTAGGCTCTAGCGGGGGCGATACGCAGTATTTT.

The chain couples TRBV19 to TRBJ2-6; 9 nucleotides agree with TRBD1. CDR3 length: 19 residues. Per the germline V gene, CDR1 is LNHDA and CDR2 is SQIVND (reference sequence). The ends lost 1 base at V and 0 bases at J; junction bases unmatched: 7. CDR3 DNA: TGTGCCAGTAGTATAGGAGCCGGGACAGGGAGCTCTGGGGCCAACGTCCTGACTTTC. It specifies CASSIGAGTGSSGANVLTF.

This chain connects TRBV10-3 to TRBJ1-5; D not certain. V was clipped by 3 bases and J by 6 bases, with 12 bases between them. Germline CDR1 and CDR2: ENHRY and SYGVKD. The CDR3 has 14 amino acids. The CDR3 here is CAISDVPASQPQHF. The CDR3 DNA reads as TGTGCCATCAGTGACGTTCCGGCGTCTCAGCCCCAGCATTTT.